The next 22 T cell receptor beta chains were all read from a single sample in a study of blood T cell repertoires in COVID-19. Some clones are missing from TCRdb's copy, which holds only in-frame ones; the method was immunoSEQ multiplex PCR. Seen here are approximately 56,000 clones, nearly 90% observed once, and the top ten hold roughly 10%. Sequencing was carried out using peripheral blood. These receptor sequences come from an older man with active or convalescent COVID-19.

The gene calls are TRBV5-6 and TRBJ2-2, with 10 bases matching TRBD1. V was clipped by 0 bases and J by 6 bases; unmatched bases: 2. Germline CDR1 is SGHDT and CDR2 is YYEEEE. The length of the CDR3 is 15 residues. CDR3 in DNA: TGTGCCAGCAGCTTGGGTGACAGGGGGCCCGGGGAGCTGTTTTTT. Translating it yields CASSLGDRGPGELFF.

This clone has only one observation. The genes are TRBV7-2 and TRBJ2-1; maybe TRBD1 (6 bases). V was cut by 0 bases and J by 0 bases, with 12 bases left in between. The CDR3 is made up of 17 amino acids. Germline V gene lookup returns CDR1 SGHTA and CDR2 FQGNSA. For the CDR3, the DNA is TGTGCCAGCAGCTTAGCGATGGACAGTAGCTCCTACAATGAGCAGTTCTTC. This translates into CASSLAMDSSSYNEQFF.

The chain joins TRBV6-5 to TRBJ2-5, with 10 bases lining up with TRBD2. The CDR3 runs 16 residues. V shed 2 bases, J shed 5 bases, and the junction held 8 bases outside the gene matches. CDR1 is MNHEY and CDR2 is SVGAGI in the germline V gene. In DNA form, the CDR3 reads TGTGCCAGCAGTTACAGTACAGCGGGGGGGCGGGAGACCCAGTACTTC. Protein product: CASSYSTAGGRETQYF.

CDR3 nucleotides: TGCGCCAGCAGCGAAGACTACCACCAAGAGACCCAGTACTTC. Its translation is CASSEDYHQETQYF. This sequence joins TRBV10-1 and TRBJ2-5; D may be TRBD2 (5 bases). Per the germline V gene, CDR1 is WNHNN and CDR2 is SYGVQD (reference sequence). CDR3 length: 14 residues. Trimming cost V 6 bases and J 0 bases, with 11 bases left between them.

The gene calls are TRBV3-1 (or the pseudogene TRBV3-2) and TRBJ1-3; no clear D. Per germline, CDR1 LGHDT and CDR2 YNNKEL (reference sequence). V was shortened by 1 base and J by 6 bases, with 13 bases between the two germline ends. The CDR3 covers 15 residues. In DNA form, the CDR3 reads TGTGCCAGCAGCCAAGCTCCCGGTCCATTAAACACCATATATTTT. Its protein product is CASSQAPGPLNTIYF.

The chain combines TRBV5-4 with TRBJ1-5; D gene ambiguous. This CDR3 contains 12 residues. The ends were cut back, 4 bases at V and 4 bases at J, with 6 bases in the middle. Germline V CDR1 and CDR2: SGHNT, YYREEE (reference sequence). This CDR3 reads CASSIQNQPQHF. The CDR3 nucleotides read TGTGCCAGCAGCATTCAAAATCAGCCCCAGCATTTT. The whole variable domain, remainder taken from reference TRBV5-4 and TRBJ1-5, is ETGVTQSPTHLIKTRGQQVTLRCSSQSGHNTVSWYQQALGQGPQFIFQYYREEENGRGNFPPRFSGLQFPNYSSELNVNALELDDSALYLCASSIQNQPQHFGDGTRLSIL.

This clone was recorded a few times. The genes are TRBV18 and TRBJ2-7, with a possible D match to TRBD1 (6 bases). Germline V gene sequence: CDR1 KGHSH, CDR2 LQKENI. This CDR3 spans 13 amino acids. Trimming took off 5 bases at V and 6 bases at J, with 14 bases between the two ends. The chain's CDR3 is CASSSNTDSEQYF. As DNA, the CDR3 is TGTGCCAGCTCATCAAACACGGACAGCGAGCAGTACTTC.

The V and J genes are TRBV7-2 and TRBJ2-1; D is perhaps TRBD1 (6 bases). V was trimmed by 2 bases and J by 4 bases, leaving 9 bases between them. This CDR3 has 14 amino acids. The germline CDR1 and CDR2 sequences are SGHTA and FQGNSA. The CDR3 sequence is CASSLTGTYNEQFF. As DNA, the CDR3 is TGTGCCAGCAGCTTAACGGGGACATACAATGAGCAGTTCTTC.

The chain combines TRBV6-2 or TRBV6-3 with TRBJ1-5, with D perhaps matching TRBD1 (5 bases). V was clipped by 3 bases and J by 4 bases, with 16 bases between them. This CDR3 comprises 16 residues. Germline CDR1 is MNHEY and CDR2 is SVGEGT. The CDR3 DNA sequence: TGTGCCAGCAGTTATACGCGGGGGTTAACAAATCAGCCCCAGCATTTT. Its protein product is CASSYTRGLTNQPQHF.

Regarding this clone: Additional DNA sequences in this sample encode the identical CDR3. The chain joins TRBV28 to TRBJ1-5; perhaps TRBD1 as D (6 bases). CDR3 length: 14 amino acids. Germline lookup yields CDR1 MDHEN and CDR2 SYDVKM. The V and J ends lost 2 bases and 7 bases respectively, with 12 bases between them. DNA of the CDR3: TGTGCCAGCAGTTTAACAGCAAGGGGGCAGCCCCAGCATTTT. Amino acid sequence: CASSLTARGQPQHF.

This rearrangement joins TRBV28 to TRBJ1-2; D is unclear. The length of the CDR3 is 13 residues. The V gene lost 3 bases and the J gene lost 3 bases, with 8 bases spanning the gap. Germline lookup yields CDR1 MDHEN and CDR2 SYDVKM. CDR3 sequence: CASSFGVDYGYTF. DNA of the CDR3: TGTGCCAGCAGTTTCGGGGTGGACTATGGCTACACCTTC.

This clone was seen only once. J is TRBJ1-2 and V is TRBV27, with D possibly TRBD1 on 5 matching bases. The CDR3 extends over 14 amino acids. The ends were cut back, 6 bases at V and 5 bases at J, with 16 bases in the middle. Per germline, CDR1 MNHEY and CDR2 SMNVEV (reference sequence). CDR3 sequence (DNA): TGTGCCAGCAGCTCCGGAATGGGGGGATATGGCTACACCTTC. Its translation is CASSSGMGGYGYTF.

This clone was counted a few times. The chain links TRBV6-2 or TRBV6-3 to TRBJ2-2, with 11 positions matching TRBD2. Trimming took 5 bases from V and 3 from J; bases not matched to a gene: 2. CDR3 length equals 15 residues. The V gene's germline CDR1 is MNHEY and CDR2 SVGEGT. The CDR3 here is CASSPGLADTGELFF. The CDR3 bases are TGTGCCAGCAGTCCGGGACTAGCGGACACCGGGGAGCTGTTTTTT.

The chain joins TRBV5-1 to TRBJ2-1, with 9 bases matching TRBD2. Germline CDR1 and CDR2: SGHRS and YFSETQ. V was pared by 3 bases and J by 3 bases, with 7 bases of the junction left unmatched. This CDR3 has 16 amino acids. CDR3 in DNA: TGCGCCAGCAGCTCAGTAGCGGGAGCGAACTACAATGAGCAGTTCTTC. Protein product: CASSSVAGANYNEQFF. Filled out from reference TRBV5-1 and TRBJ2-1, the complete variable domain reads KAGVTQTPRYLIKTRGQQVTLSCSPISGHRSVSWYQQTPGQGLQFLFEYFSETQRNKGNFPGRFSGRQFSNSRSEMNVSTLELGDSALYLCASSSVAGANYNEQFFGPGTRLTVL.

CDR3 protein: CASSGATSSGELFF. CDR3 nucleotide sequence: TGCGCCAGCAGTGGGGCTACCTCGTCCGGGGAGCTGTTTTTT. V is TRBV10-1 and J is TRBJ2-2; no reliable D call. Trimming removed 4 bases at V and 6 bases at J, with 12 bases between. Germline V gene lookup returns CDR1 WNHNN and CDR2 SYGVQD (reference sequence). The CDR3 spans 14 residues.

The V call is TRBV7-2, the J call TRBJ2-2, with a possible D match to TRBD2 (5 bases). The CDR3 totals 15 residues. V was pared by 4 bases and J by 8 bases, with 17 bases between. Germline CDR1 reads SGHTA; CDR2 reads FQGNSA. The CDR3 loop is CASSSRFGVAGELFF. Here the CDR3 DNA reads TGTGCCAGCAGCTCCCGCTTTGGGGTAGCGGGGGAGCTGTTTTTT. Looking up the rest from reference TRBV7-2 and TRBJ2-2 gives the full variable domain: GAGVSQSPSNKVTEKGKDVELRCDPISGHTALYWYRQSLGQGLEFLIYFQGNSAPDKSGLPSDRFSAERTGGSVSTLTIQRTQQEDSAVYLCASSSRFGVAGELFFGEGSRLTVL.

The chain uses TRBV25-1 and TRBJ2-7; D unclear. The CDR3 contains 13 residues. Germline V gene lookup returns CDR1 MGHDK and CDR2 SYGVNS. The V gene lost 10 bases and the J gene lost 2 bases, with 15 bases spanning the gap. The CDR3 sequence: CATRSDTTYEQYF. The CDR3 DNA reads as TGTGCCACCAGGTCCGACACGACCTACGAGCAGTACTTC.

The sample holds a few counts of this clone. The rearrangement joins TRBV7-2 to TRBJ2-5; 9 nucleotides agree with TRBD1. Germline assignment: CDR1 SGHTA and CDR2 FQGNSA. This CDR3 is 14 amino acids long. V gave up 4 bases and J gave up 4 bases; unmatched junction bases: 4. The CDR3 loop is CASSSRQGGETQYF. CDR3 nucleotide sequence: TGTGCCAGCAGCTCAAGACAGGGGGGAGAGACCCAGTACTTC.

This clone occurred once. The V call is TRBV23-1, the J call TRBJ2-2; D is unresolved. TRBV23-1 is an open reading frame whose function is uncertain. CDR3 length: 14 amino acids. V lost 3 bases to trimming and J lost 2 bases, with 7 bases between them. CDR3: CASSQYTNTGELFF. The CDR3 DNA sequence: TGCGCCAGCAGTCAGTACACAAACACCGGGGAGCTGTTTTTT.

The chain uses TRBV7-7 and TRBJ2-7; 8 bases line up with TRBD1. Germline CDR1 SSHAT, CDR2 FNYEAQ (reference sequence). V shed 5 bases and J 5 bases; nucleotides not matched to a gene: 17. The CDR3 loop spans 17 amino acids. The CDR3 loop reads CASSPTFGAGGRNEQYF. CDR3 in DNA: TGTGCCAGCAGCCCTACCTTTGGGGCAGGGGGCAGAAACGAGCAGTACTTC.

The V gene is TRBV9, the J gene TRBJ1-1; TRBD1 is a possible D gene (5 bases). V was shortened by 0 bases and J by 7 bases, with 10 bases between the two germline ends. Germline assignment: CDR1 SGDLS and CDR2 YYNGEE. The CDR3 is 13 amino acids. The CDR3: CASSVVGEDEAFF. The DNA of the CDR3 is TGTGCCAGCAGCGTAGTAGGGGAGGATGAAGCTTTCTTT.

The chain joins TRBV5-6 to TRBJ1-4, with 7 bases matching TRBD1. CDR3 length equals 17 residues. Trimming took 3 bases from V and 3 from J; bases not matched to a gene: 11. CDR1 SGHDT and CDR2 YYEEEE come from the germline V gene. CDR3 sequence (DNA): TGTGCCAGCAGCTACGTTGGGGTAGGGACAGCTAATGAAAAACTGTTTTTT. Its protein is CASSYVGVGTANEKLFF.